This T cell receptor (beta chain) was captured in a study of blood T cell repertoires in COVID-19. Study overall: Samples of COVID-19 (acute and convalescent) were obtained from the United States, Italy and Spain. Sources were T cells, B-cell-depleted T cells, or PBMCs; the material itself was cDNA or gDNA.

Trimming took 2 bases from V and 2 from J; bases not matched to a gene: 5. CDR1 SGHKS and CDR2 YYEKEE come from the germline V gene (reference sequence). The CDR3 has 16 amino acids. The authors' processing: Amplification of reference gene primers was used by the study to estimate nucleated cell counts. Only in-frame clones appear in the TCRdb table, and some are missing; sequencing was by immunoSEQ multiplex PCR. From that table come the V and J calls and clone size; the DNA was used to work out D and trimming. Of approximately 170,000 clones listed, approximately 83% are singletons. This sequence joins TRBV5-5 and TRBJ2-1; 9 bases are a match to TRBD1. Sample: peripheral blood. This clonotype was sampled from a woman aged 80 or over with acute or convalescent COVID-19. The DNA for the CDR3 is TGTGCCAGCAGCTTCACCGGACAGGGGACCTACAATGAGCAGTTCTTC. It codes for CASSFTGQGTYNEQFF.